This TCR beta chain was captured in a study of CD8 T cells in ankylosing spondylitis. General study points: Blood from ankylosing spondylitis patients appeared to carry a characteristic roughly 8-variant TCR beta motif. Prior work had noted some motif variants in reactive arthritis blood and synovial fluid. With a CD8+ phenotype, disease-linked clones were relatively rare in peripheral blood.

The sample holds a few counts of this clonotype. The target antigen is unknown. J lost 7 bases, V lost 3 bases, and 6 bases had no gene match. The germline CDR1 and CDR2 sequences are SQVTM and ANQGSEA. The CDR3 covers 16 residues. Making use of molecular barcodes, quantitative 5'-RACE generated TCR beta libraries. TCRdb re-called the 5' RACE reads through MiXCR, storing one row per CDR3 protein. The sample holds around 390,000 distinct CDR3 sequences; around 22% are singletons and the top ten take approximately 15%. Sequencing was carried out using blood, either unsorted or a sorted T cell fraction (not recorded which). The chain carries TRBV29-1 and TRBJ2-1; 16 nucleotides match TRBD2. The origin of this receptor is a male donor with ankylosing spondylitis. The CDR3 loop reads CSVEGLAGGIRNEQFF. Here the CDR3 DNA reads TGCAGCGTTGAGGGACTAGCGGGAGGGATACGGAATGAGCAGTTCTTC.